What follows is one T cell receptor beta chain and its context. The antigen is undetermined. In the PCR, 60 Vbeta and 13 Jbeta primers were used. Assay: immunoSEQ multiplex PCR; the TCRdb copy retains only in-frame clones and omits some. Of over 100,000 clones detected, 60% to 85% appear once; the ten largest clones hold approximately 1.4%. This record comes from a study of cytomegalovirus exposure and HLA in healthy donors. Study observations and caveats: Under in vitro conditions, a few CMV-associated chains were confirmed as specific for CMV antigens. CMV serostatus was the sole immune exposure information available. The authors enumerated under 200 TCR beta chains as linked to cytomegalovirus. The classifier, whose performance was assessed in both the original and validation cohorts, reportedly diagnosed cytomegalovirus status with high specificity and sensitivity.

The CDR3 is 13 residues long. The germline V gene encodes CDR1 ENHRY and CDR2 SYGVKD. V shed 10 bases and J 3 bases; nucleotides not matched to a gene: 7. This chain uses TRBV10-3 with TRBJ2-5, with 8 bases identical to TRBD1. The sample consisted of PBMCs. The TCR comes from a woman between 40 and 55 years old in good health and CMV-seronegative. The CDR3 DNA sequence: TGTGCCACCCAGGGGGCGCCTGAAGAGACCCAGTACTTC. Protein: CATQGAPEETQYF.